These 4 T cell receptor beta chains were sequenced from one sample in a study of T cells in Graves' hyperthyroidism and ophthalmopathy. TCR beta CDR3 region amplification was performed from RNA transcripts. A first-round RT-PCR of the TCR CDR3 used the HTBI primer set. TCRdb re-called the multiplex PCR reads with MiXCR, one entry per CDR3 protein. The data show some 300,000 distinct CDR3 sequences, approximately 17% seen once. Sequencing used blood. These receptors were collected from a man younger than 40 with Graves' hyperthyroidism.

The gene calls are TRBV7-2 and TRBJ2-1, with 7 positions matching TRBD2. This CDR3 comprises 15 residues. J was trimmed by 9 bases and V by 2 bases; bases with no gene match: 10. Germline-derived CDR1 and CDR2 are SGHTA and FQGNSA. The CDR3 DNA reads TGTGCCAGCAGCTTATACGCGGGAGTTCTAAGTGAGCAGTTCTTC. Amino acids: CASSLYAGVLSEQFF.

As to this clonotype: A read error may account for a junction end that differs from germline. The chain is built from TRBV19 and TRBJ1-2; unclear D gene. Germline V gives CDR1 LNHDA, CDR2 SQIVND (reference sequence). The CDR3 has 15 residues. CDR3 DNA sequence: TGTGCCGGTAGTTTCACGCAGAGTATTAACTATGGCTACACCTTC. Protein sequence: CAGSFTQSINYGYTF.

The rearrangement uses TRBV7-9 and TRBJ2-3; no clear D. CDR1 and CDR2 from the germline V gene are SEHNR and FQNEAQ (reference sequence). This CDR3 has 15 amino acids. The V gene lost 5 bases and the J gene lost 3 bases, with 15 bases spanning the gap. The CDR3 region has the DNA TGTGCCAGCAGCAGCTGGTCGGTTGCTACAGATACGCAGTATTTT. Its translation is CASSSWSVATDTQYF.

This clonotype appeared a few times. The gene calls are TRBV29-1 and TRBJ1-1; D is undetermined. CDR3 size: 12 residues. Germline CDR1 is SQVTM and CDR2 is ANQGSEA. V lost 3 bases to trimming and J lost 4 bases, with 9 bases between them. This chain's CDR3 is CSVEIGSTEAFF. As DNA, the CDR3 is TGCAGCGTTGAGATAGGGAGCACTGAAGCTTTCTTT.